A selection of T cell receptor beta chains follows, all from one sample in a study of shared clonotypes between healthy human individuals. This table comes from immunoSEQ multiplex PCR, and its TCRdb copy is limited to in-frame clones, with some not included. The repertoire includes about 990,000 clones, about four fifths of them detected once, and under 0.8% sits in the top ten. The sequencing input was memory CD4+ T cells from PBMCs. The receptors here all came from a man younger than 35 in good health. Some clones in this sample may be carry-over from other donors' samples. Each CDR3 is given with its conserved first and last residue. A D gene is named only where the DNA matches it firmly. Clone size is not always given. Where it is, it says once, few, many or a class for expanded clones.

j_call v_call d_call clone_size cdr3_nt cdr3_aa
TRBJ2-5 TRBV7-2 TRBD2 once TGTGCCAGCAGCTTAGAGGGGACTAGCGGGAGGGGGACCCAGTACTTC CASSLEGTSGRGTQYF
TRBJ2-7 TRBV4-3 TRBD2 . TGCGCCAGCAGCCAAGATTTGAGGGTCGCGGGGGGGCTAGGGTTATTC CASSQDLRVAGGLGLF
TRBJ2-1 TRBV7-2 TRBD2 once TGTGCCAGCAGCTTCCCGGGACTAGGGGCCAATGAGCAGTTCTTC CASSFPGLGANEQFF
TRBJ2-7 TRBV9 . . TGTGCCAGCAGCCCAGGAGGGCCCCGGGACGAGCAGTACTTC CASSPGGPRDEQYF
TRBJ2-7 TRBV7-6 . once TGTGCCAGCAGCTTAGATCGGGGTGGCCGCTACGAGCAGTACTTC CASSLDRGGRYEQYF
TRBJ1-2 TRBV5-1 TRBD1 . TGCGCCAGCAGCTCGGGGACAGGGACTCACTATGGCTACACCTTC CASSSGTGTHYGYTF
TRBJ2-1 TRBV4-3 . . TGCGCCAGCAGCCAAGATTGGCTAGGGGCTCGCAATGAGCAGTTCTTC CASSQDWLGARNEQFF
TRBJ1-4 TRBV6-5 . . TGTGCCAGCAGTTCAACAACTAATGAAAAACTGTTTTTT CASSSTTNEKLFF
TRBJ1-2 TRBV20-1 . . TGCAGTGCTAGCTATAACTATGGCTACACCTTC CSASYNYGYTF
TRBJ1-2 TRBV6-1 . many TGTGCCAGCAGTGAAAAGCACAGGGAAGTGAAAGGCTACACCTTC CASSEKHREVKGYTF
TRBJ1-4 TRBV18 . . TGTGCCAGCTCACCATCTCCTGGCAGTCCTAATGAAAAACTGTTTTTT CASSPSPGSPNEKLFF
TRBJ2-5 TRBV5-1 TRBD1 . TGCGCCAGTCAAACGGGACAGGGGACCCAAGAGACCCAGTACTTC CASQTGQGTQETQYF
TRBJ2-3 TRBV10-3 . . TGTGCCATCAGTGCTGGTAAAGGGGATACGCAGTATTTT CAISAGKGDTQYF
TRBJ2-1 TRBV5-6 TRBD2 few TGTGCCAGCAGCCGGACGACTAGCGGGAGGCCCAATGAGCAGTTCTTC CASSRTTSGRPNEQFF
TRBJ2-7 TRBV28 TRBD2 . TGTGCCAGCAGTTTCGGACTAGTCTCCTACGAGCAGTACTTC CASSFGLVSYEQYF
TRBJ2-7 TRBV9 . . TGTGCCAGCAGCCCCGGTGGACTCTCCGAGCAGTACTTC CASSPGGLSEQYF
TRBJ1-1 TRBV5-6 . . TGTGCCAGCAGCTCCGACAGGCGGGCTGAAGCTTTCTTT CASSSDRRAEAFF
TRBJ1-1 TRBV7-2 TRBD1 . TGTGCCAGCAGCTTAGATAGGGGGCGCGCTTTCTTT CASSLDRGRAFF
TRBJ1-1 TRBV6-5 . . TGTGCCAGCAGCCTTGGGGGACCGGGGCGTACTGAAGCTTTCTTT CASSLGGPGRTEAFF
TRBJ2-7 TRBV5-6 . . TGTGCCAGCAGCTTGGGAGGCTACTCCTACGAGCAGTACTTC CASSLGGYSYEQYF
TRBJ2-7 TRBV18 . . TGTGCCAGCTCGGGAAACGGGGGGACAGTGGCGGGAGGATTCCCTTTCGAGCAGTACTTC CASSGNGGTVAGGFPFEQYF
TRBJ2-2 TRBV9 . once TGTGCCAGCAGCGTAGTTTCCGGGGAGAACACCGGGGAGCTGTTTTTT CASSVVSGENTGELFF
TRBJ2-2 TRBV4-1 TRBD1 . TGCGCCAGCAGCCAAGATATTCGCCCTGACAGGGTTGGGGAGCTGTTTTTT CASSQDIRPDRVGELFF
TRBJ1-5 TRBV6-1 . few TGTGCCACCCAACCGGGGTACGGCAATCAGCCCCAGCATTTT CATQPGYGNQPQHF
TRBJ2-1 TRBV15 . . TGTGCCACCAGCAGCTACAATGAGCAGTTCTTC CATSSYNEQFF
TRBJ1-5 TRBV23-1 . . TGCGCCAGGGGATCCCACCCCGATAGCAATCAGCCCCAGCATTTT CARGSHPDSNQPQHF
TRBJ2-1 TRBV7-3 TRBD1 . TGTGCCAGCAGCCTAAGACAGGGGGCGGGCAATGAGCAGTTCTTC CASSLRQGAGNEQFF
TRBJ1-1 TRBV14 . once TGTGCCAGCAGCCTTGACGTGAACACTGAAGCTTTCTTT CASSLDVNTEAFF
TRBJ2-7 TRBV6-6 TRBD1 many TGTGCCAGCAGTTATAAGGGACAGGGCTACGAGCAGTACTTC CASSYKGQGYEQYF
TRBJ1-2 TRBV11-2 . . TGTGCCAGCAGCTTAGGGGCAGGGCCGTACTATGGCTACACCTTC CASSLGAGPYYGYTF
TRBJ2-1 TRBV2 TRBD2 once TGTGCCACGTCCCGGCTAGCGGGAGTCAATGAGCAGTTCTTC CATSRLAGVNEQFF
TRBJ1-1 TRBV9 . . TGTGCCAGCAGCCCGAGTGGGGAGGGCTACACTGAAGCTTTCTTT CASSPSGEGYTEAFF
TRBJ1-5 TRBV7-2 . . TGTGCCAGCAGCAGTGAGGGACCGTATAGCAATCAGCCCCAGCATTTT CASSSEGPYSNQPQHF
TRBJ1-2 TRBV5-1 . . TGCGCCAGCAGCTCTCAAAACTATGGCTACACCTTC CASSSQNYGYTF
TRBJ2-7 TRBV5-1 TRBD2 . TGCGCCAGCACCTTTGGACTAGCGGACTACGAGCAGTACTTC CASTFGLADYEQYF
TRBJ2-3 TRBV12-5 TRBD2 . TGTGCTAGTGGTAACAGCGGGAGGGCCTCAGATACGCAGTATTTT CASGNSGRASDTQYF
TRBJ1-4 TRBV15 TRBD1 . TGTGCCACCAGCAGAGATCGAGCGGGACAGCACGAAAAACTGTTTTTT CATSRDRAGQHEKLFF
TRBJ2-2 TRBV28 . . TGTGCCAGCAGTATTCGGGGCGCGGGCACCGGGGAGCTGTTTTTT CASSIRGAGTGELFF
TRBJ2-1 TRBV6-5 TRBD2 many TGTGCCAGCAGGGTAGCGGGGGGGGTCAATGAGCAGTTCTTC CASRVAGGVNEQFF
TRBJ2-3 TRBV7-9 . . TGTGCCAGCAGCGGGGGCCCAGGTACGCAGTATTTT CASSGGPGTQYF
TRBJ1-1 TRBV30 TRBD1 few TGTGCCTGGAGTATGGGACAGGGTTGGACTGAAGCTTTCTTT CAWSMGQGWTEAFF
TRBJ2-7 TRBV2 . . TGTGCCAGCAGAACGGAGGGGTACTCCTACGAGCAGTACTTC CASRTEGYSYEQYF
TRBJ2-1 TRBV30 . once TGTGCCTGGGAGCCGGGACTGGCGATAAATGAGCAGTTCTTC CAWEPGLAINEQFF
TRBJ1-1 TRBV6-1 TRBD1 many TGTGCCAGCCATGGACAGGGTGTGAACACTGAAGCTTTCTTT CASHGQGVNTEAFF
TRBJ1-2 TRBV6-5 . once TGTGCCAGCAGACGCCAGGGGATTCGTGGCTACACCTTC CASRRQGIRGYTF
TRBJ2-4 TRBV7-3 TRBD1 once TGTGCCAGCAGCTTATCAGGGGGCGCTGGAAACATTCAGTACTTC CASSLSGGAGNIQYF